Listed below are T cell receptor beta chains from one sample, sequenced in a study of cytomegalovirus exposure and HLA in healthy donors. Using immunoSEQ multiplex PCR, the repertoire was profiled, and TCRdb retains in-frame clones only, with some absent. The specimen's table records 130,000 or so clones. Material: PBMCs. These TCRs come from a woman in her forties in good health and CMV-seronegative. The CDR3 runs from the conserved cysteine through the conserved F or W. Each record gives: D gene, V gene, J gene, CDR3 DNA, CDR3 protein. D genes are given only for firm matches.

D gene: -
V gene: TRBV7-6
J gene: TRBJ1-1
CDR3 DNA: TGTGCCAGCAGCTTAGGACATGGGAGCACTGAAGCTTTCTTT
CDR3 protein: CASSLGHGSTEAFF

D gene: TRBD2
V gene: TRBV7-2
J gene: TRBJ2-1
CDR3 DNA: TGTGCCAGCAGCGGGGCAAGCGGGGAGGATGAGCAGTTCTTC
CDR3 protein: CASSGASGEDEQFF

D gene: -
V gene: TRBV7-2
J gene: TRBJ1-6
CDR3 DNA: TGTGCCAGCAGCTTAAACACTATGGGACATTATAATTCACCCCTCCACTTT
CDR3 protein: CASSLNTMGHYNSPLHF

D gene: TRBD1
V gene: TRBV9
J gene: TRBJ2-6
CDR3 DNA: TGTGCCAGCAGCGCACCGCGGGGGACAGGGTCAACTGGGGCCAACGTCCTGACTTTC
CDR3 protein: CASSAPRGTGSTGANVLTF

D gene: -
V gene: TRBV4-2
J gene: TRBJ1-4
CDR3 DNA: TGTGCCAGCAGCCAAGATGTAGGGGGTAAGGAAAAACTGTTTTTT
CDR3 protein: CASSQDVGGKEKLFF

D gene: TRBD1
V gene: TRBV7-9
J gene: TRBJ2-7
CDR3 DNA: TGTGCCAGCGATCTCGGGACAGGGCGGGTGTACGAGCAGTACTTC
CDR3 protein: CASDLGTGRVYEQYF

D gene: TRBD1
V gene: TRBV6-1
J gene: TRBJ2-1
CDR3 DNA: TGTGCCAGCACTGACGTCTTAGGGACAGGGGATCGGAATGAGCAGTTCTTC
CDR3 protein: CASTDVLGTGDRNEQFF

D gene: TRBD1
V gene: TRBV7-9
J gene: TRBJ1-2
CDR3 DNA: TGTGCCAGCAGCTTAAGAGCGGACAGGGTTGGCTACACCTTC
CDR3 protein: CASSLRADRVGYTF

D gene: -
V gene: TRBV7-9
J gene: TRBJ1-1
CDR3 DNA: TGTGCCAGCAGCTACGAGGGGAACACTGAAGCTTTCTTT
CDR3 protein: CASSYEGNTEAFF

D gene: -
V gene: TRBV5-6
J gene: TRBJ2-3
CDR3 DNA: TGTGCCAGCAGCCCAGGGGGGAATACGCAGTATTTT
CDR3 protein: CASSPGGNTQYF

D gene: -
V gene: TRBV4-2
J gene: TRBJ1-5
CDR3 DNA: TGTGCCAGCAGCCAAGACAGGGTTCATCAGCCCCAGCATTTT
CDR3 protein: CASSQDRVHQPQHF

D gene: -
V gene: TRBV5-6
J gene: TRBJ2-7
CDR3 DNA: TGTGCCAGCAGCTTGATGGGGGCAGGACAGATTCACGAGCAGTACTTC
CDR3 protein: CASSLMGAGQIHEQYF

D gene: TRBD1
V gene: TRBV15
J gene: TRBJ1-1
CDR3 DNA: TGTGCCACCAGCAGAGCGAAGACAGGGGGGAGGACTGAAGCTTTCTTT
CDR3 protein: CATSRAKTGGRTEAFF

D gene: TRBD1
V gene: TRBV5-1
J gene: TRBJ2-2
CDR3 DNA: TGCGCCAGCAGCCCCGGGACAGGGGGGACCGGGGAGCTGTTTTTT
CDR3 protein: CASSPGTGGTGELFF

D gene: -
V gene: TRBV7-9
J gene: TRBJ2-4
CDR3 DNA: TGTGCCAGCAGTCTCGACAGTCCCAAAAACATTCAGTACTTC
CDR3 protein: CASSLDSPKNIQYF

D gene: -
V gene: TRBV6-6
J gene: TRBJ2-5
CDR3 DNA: TGTGCCAGCCTCCGGCGGAGTCAAGAGACCCAGTACTTC
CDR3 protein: CASLRRSQETQYF

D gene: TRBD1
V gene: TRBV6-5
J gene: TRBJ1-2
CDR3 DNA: TGTGCCAGCACCTCCCCGGGACAGGGAATGGGCTACACCTTC
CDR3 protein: CASTSPGQGMGYTF

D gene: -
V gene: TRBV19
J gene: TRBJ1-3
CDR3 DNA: TGTGCCAGTAGTATCTATACGGGTCGTGGAAACACCATATATTTT
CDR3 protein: CASSIYTGRGNTIYF

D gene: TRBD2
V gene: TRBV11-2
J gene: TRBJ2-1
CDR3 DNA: TGTGCCAGCAGCTTAGGTTGGTCTAGCGGATACAATGAGCAGTTCTTC
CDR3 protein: CASSLGWSSGYNEQFF

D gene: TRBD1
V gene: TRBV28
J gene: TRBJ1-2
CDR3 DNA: TGTGCCAGCCTGGGACAGATAGGCTACACCTTC
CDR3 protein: CASLGQIGYTF

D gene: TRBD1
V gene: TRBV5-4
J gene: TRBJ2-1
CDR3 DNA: TGTGCCAGCAGCTATGACCCCGGGACAGGACCTAACAATGAGCAGTTCTTC
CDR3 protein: CASSYDPGTGPNNEQFF

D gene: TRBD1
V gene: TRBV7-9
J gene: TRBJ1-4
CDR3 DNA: TGTGCCAGCACTGGGACAGGGGGTGAAAAACTGTTTTTT
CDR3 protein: CASTGTGGEKLFF

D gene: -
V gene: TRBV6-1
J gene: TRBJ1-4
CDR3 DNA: TGTGCCAGCAGTGGCGCTGGGGCTGCTAATGAAAAACTGTTTTTT
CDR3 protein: CASSGAGAANEKLFF

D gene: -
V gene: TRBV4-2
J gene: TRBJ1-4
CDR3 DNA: TGTGCCAGCAGCCAAAAGGGGAAGGGGAATGAAAAACTGTTTTTT
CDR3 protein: CASSQKGKGNEKLFF

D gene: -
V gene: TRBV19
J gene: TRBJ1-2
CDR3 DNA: TGTGCCAGTAGTACCGGGACAAGTGGCTACACCTTC
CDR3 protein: CASSTGTSGYTF

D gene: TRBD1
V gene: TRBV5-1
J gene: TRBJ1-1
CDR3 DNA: TGCGCCAGCAGCATCAGGGGGGTCCCTGAAGCTTTCTTT
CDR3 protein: CASSIRGVPEAFF

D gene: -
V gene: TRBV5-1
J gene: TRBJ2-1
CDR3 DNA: TGCGCCAGCAGCTTAACCCGGGAAAACGGACCCTACAATGAGCAGTTCTTC
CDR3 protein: CASSLTRENGPYNEQFF

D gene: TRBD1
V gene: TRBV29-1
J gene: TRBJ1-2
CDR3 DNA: TGCAGCGCGACAGGGGCTACACTCTATGGCTACACCTTC
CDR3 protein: CSATGATLYGYTF

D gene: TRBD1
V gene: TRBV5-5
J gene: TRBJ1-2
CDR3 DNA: TGTGCCAGCAGCTTGGCGCCTTCGGGACAGTTGGCAGGCTACACCTTC
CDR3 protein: CASSLAPSGQLAGYTF

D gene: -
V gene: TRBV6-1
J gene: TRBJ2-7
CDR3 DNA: TGTGCCAGCGAGGAGACAGGCTCCTACGAGCAGTACTTC
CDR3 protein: CASEETGSYEQYF

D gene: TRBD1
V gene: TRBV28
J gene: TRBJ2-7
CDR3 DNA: TGTGCCAGCAGTTTATCTCTCCCGGGACAGGGGATCTACGAGCAGTACTTC
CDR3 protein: CASSLSLPGQGIYEQYF

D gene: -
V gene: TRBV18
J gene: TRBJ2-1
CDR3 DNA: TGTGCCAGCTCACCCGACAGCACCTACAATGAGCAGTTCTTC
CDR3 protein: CASSPDSTYNEQFF

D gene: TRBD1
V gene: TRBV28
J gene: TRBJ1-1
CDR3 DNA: TGTGCCAGCAGTTTTTCAGGGGGCGCGGGGACTGAAGCTTTCTTT
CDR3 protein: CASSFSGGAGTEAFF